The 4 T cell receptor beta chains below all came from one sample that was sequenced in a study of CD8+ T cells in alopecia areata. Once RNA had been extracted, it was reverse transcribed into cDNA to act as the sequencing template. The protocol was immunoSEQ multiplex PCR, while the TCRdb copy is restricted to in-frame clones and leaves out a portion. This sample yields about 190,000 clones, of which 60% are seen a single time; approximately 1% belongs to the top ten. The treatment was: oral pan-JAK inhibitor, 5-10 mg twice daily. Sequencing used CD4+ T cells sorted from blood, obtained at week 24, from a patient treated with tofacitinib. These TCRs come from a human donor with alopecia areata.

The V and J genes are TRBV9 and TRBJ2-5; 9 nucleotides match TRBD2. The J segment lost 2 bases and the V segment lost 3 bases, leaving 8 bases of the junction unmatched. The CDR3 sequence is 16 residues long. Germline V gene lookup returns CDR1 SGDLS and CDR2 YYNGEE. This chain's CDR3 is CASSAHRLADQETQYF. The CDR3 DNA sequence: TGTGCCAGCAGCGCCCATCGACTAGCGGATCAAGAGACCCAGTACTTC. Full variable domain (outside the CDR3, taken from reference TRBV9 and TRBJ2-5): DSGVTQTPKHLITATGQRVTLRCSPRSGDLSVYWYQQSLDQGLQFLIQYYNGEERAKGNILERFSAQQFPDLHSELNLSSLELGDSALYFCASSAHRLADQETQYFGPGTRLLVL.

The chain couples TRBV9 to TRBJ2-3, with 9 bases that match TRBD2. The CDR3 extends over 16 amino acids. Germline trimming cut 0 bases from V and 2 bases from J; bases unmatched to any gene: 4. Germline V gene sequence: CDR1 SGDLS, CDR2 YYNGEE. This CDR3 is CASSVGRGGNTDTQYF. The CDR3 DNA follows: TGTGCCAGCAGCGTAGGGCGGGGGGGAAACACAGATACGCAGTATTTT. The variable domain in full, with the rest retrieved from reference TRBV9 and TRBJ2-3, is DSGVTQTPKHLITATGQRVTLRCSPRSGDLSVYWYQQSLDQGLQFLIQYYNGEERAKGNILERFSAQQFPDLHSELNLSSLELGDSALYFCASSVGRGGNTDTQYFGPGTRLTVL.

This clone was picked up a small number of times. The chain combines TRBV4-3 with TRBJ2-7; 7 positions match TRBD1. Trimming cost V 0 bases and J 1 base; bases outside gene matches: 3. Per germline, CDR1 LGHNA and CDR2 YSLEER. This CDR3 contains 15 residues. The CDR3 spells CASSQEWDRSYEQYF. CDR3 bases: TGCGCCAGCAGCCAAGAATGGGACAGATCCTACGAGCAGTACTTC.

CDR3 amino acids: CASSSTDLSTDTQYF. As DNA, the CDR3 is TGCGCCAGCAGCTCCACAGACCTTAGCACAGATACGCAGTATTTT. V and J are TRBV5-1 and TRBJ2-3; D not resolved. Germline V gene data show CDR1 as SGHRS and CDR2 as YFSETQ. V was shortened by 3 bases and J by 0 bases, with 11 bases between the two germline ends. The CDR3 contains 15 residues.